This T cell receptor beta chain appears in the sequencing data of a study of response to subunit inactivated influenza vaccine. A few counts support this clonotype. Antigen unknown. TCRdb processed the RT-PCR reads anew with MiXCR; each CDR3 protein has one entry. The table has over 650,000 distinct CDR3 sequences, less than 20% seen once. This CDR3 contains 14 residues. V shed 3 bases and J shed 3 bases, with 12 bases lying between them. Germline V gene lookup returns CDR1 SGDLS and CDR2 YYNGEE. Study-wide results and limits: There was a suggestion from the authors that each seasonal influenza vaccination recruits few new T cells.

The clonotype originates from a man between 50 and 59 years old who received an inactivated influenza vaccine. The sequencing used PBMCs from blood, collected around 5 days after vaccination. The chain joins TRBV9 to TRBJ2-5, with D possibly called TRBD1 or TRBD2 (5 bases each). The CDR3 region is CASSGRDGKETQYF. The CDR3 region has the DNA TGTGCCAGCAGCGGACGGGACGGGAAAGAGACCCAGTACTTC.